Sequencing of this T cell receptor beta chain was carried out in a study of blood T cell repertoires in COVID-19. The assay was immunoSEQ multiplex PCR, and TCRdb's table has in-frame clones only and misses some. The data hold almost 200,000 clones, with 70% to 90% observed a single time. This CDR3 comprises 12 residues. Germline V gene data show CDR1 as MDHEN and CDR2 as SYDVKM. V was cut by 1 base and J by 6 bases, with 3 bases left in between. This TCR was sampled from a man aged 60-69 years with COVID-19, enrolled during active disease. The material sequenced was peripheral blood. The chain has TRBV28 and TRBJ2-2; no firm D call. The CDR3 DNA sequence: TGTGCCAGCAGTTTATCGTCCGGGGAGCTGTTTTTT. It is translated as CASSLSSGELFF.